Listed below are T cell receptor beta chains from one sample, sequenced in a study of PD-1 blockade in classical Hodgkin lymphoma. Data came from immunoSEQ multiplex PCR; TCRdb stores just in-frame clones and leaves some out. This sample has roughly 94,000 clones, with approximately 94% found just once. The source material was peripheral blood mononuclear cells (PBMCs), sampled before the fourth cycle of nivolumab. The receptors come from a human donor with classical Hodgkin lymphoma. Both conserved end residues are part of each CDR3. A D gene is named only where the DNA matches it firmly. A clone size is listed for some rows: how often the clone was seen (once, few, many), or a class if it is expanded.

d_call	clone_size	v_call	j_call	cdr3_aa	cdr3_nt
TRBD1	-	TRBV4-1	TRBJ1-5	CASSQGRQGNLSSQHF	TGCGCCAGCAGCCAAGGGAGACAGGGGAACCTGTCGTCCCAGCATTTT
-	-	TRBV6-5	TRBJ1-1	CASSYQRDTEAFF	TGTGCCAGCAGTTACCAGAGGGACACTGAAGCTTTCTTT
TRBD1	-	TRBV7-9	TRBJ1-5	CASSLVPGTGSNQPQHF	TGTGCCAGCAGCTTAGTCCCCGGGACAGGAAGCAATCAGCCCCAGCATTTT
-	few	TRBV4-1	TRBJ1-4	CASSLLKGAEKLFF	TGCGCCAGCAGTCTCTTGAAAGGGGCTGAAAAACTGTTTTTT
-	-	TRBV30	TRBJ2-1	CAWDTWNEQFF	TGTGCCTGGGATACTTGGAATGAGCAGTTCTTC
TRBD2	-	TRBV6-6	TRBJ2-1	CASSMTSGSNGEQFF	TGTGCCAGCAGCATGACTAGCGGGAGTAACGGTGAGCAGTTCTTC
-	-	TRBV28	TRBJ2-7	CASSLGVADEQYF	TGTGCCAGCAGTTTAGGAGTAGCAGACGAGCAGTACTTC
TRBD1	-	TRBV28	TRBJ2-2	CASRGPGQGPTGELFF	TGTGCCAGCAGGGGACCGGGACAGGGTCCCACCGGGGAGCTGTTTTTT
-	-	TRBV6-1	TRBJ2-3	CASSEARPLGEDTQYF	TGTGCCAGCAGTGAAGCGCGGCCCTTGGGAGAAGATACGCAGTATTTT
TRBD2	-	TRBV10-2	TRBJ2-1	CASSVEGGGGYNEQFF	TGCGCCAGCAGTGTGGAAGGCGGGGGGGGATACAATGAGCAGTTCTTC
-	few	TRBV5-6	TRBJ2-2	CASSLGNTGELFF	TGTGCCAGCAGCTTGGGGAACACCGGGGAGCTGTTTTTT
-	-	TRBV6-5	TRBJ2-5	CASSTGYGETQYF	TGTGCCAGCAGCACAGGGTACGGGGAGACCCAGTACTTC
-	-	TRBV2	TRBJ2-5	CASIEGRKTQYF	TGTGCCAGCATCGAGGGTCGGAAGACCCAGTACTTC
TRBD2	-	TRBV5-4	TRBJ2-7	CASSLARLAHEQYF	TGTGCCAGCAGCTTGGCTCGACTAGCTCACGAGCAGTACTTC
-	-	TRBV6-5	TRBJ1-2	CASSQTVSSYGYTF	TGTGCCAGCAGCCAGACAGTCTCCTCTTATGGCTACACCTTC
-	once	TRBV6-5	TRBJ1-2	CASSYGGAQAGYTF	TGTGCCAGCAGTTACGGGGGGGCGCAAGCTGGCTACACCTTC
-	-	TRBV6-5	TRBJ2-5	CASSWGEEETQYF	TGTGCCAGCAGTTGGGGGGAAGAGGAGACCCAGTACTTC
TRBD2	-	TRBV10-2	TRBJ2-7	CATQRTSGSLDSYEQYF	TGCGCCACGCAACGGACTAGCGGGAGCCTAGACTCCTACGAGCAGTACTTC
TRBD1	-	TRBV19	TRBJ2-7	CASSAQTGSYEQYF	TGTGCCAGTAGTGCTCAGACAGGGTCCTACGAGCAGTACTTC
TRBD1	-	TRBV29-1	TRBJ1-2	CSVGQGADYGYTF	TGCAGCGTTGGTCAGGGGGCTGACTATGGCTACACCTTC
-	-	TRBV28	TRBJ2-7	CASTLGPLEQYF	TGTGCCAGCACCCTCGGGCCTTTAGAGCAGTACTTC
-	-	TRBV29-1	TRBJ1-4	CSVEETGSNEKLFF	TGCAGCGTTGAAGAGACAGGATCTAATGAAAAACTGTTTTTT
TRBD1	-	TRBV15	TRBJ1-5	CATSRDDRAAGQPQHF	TGTGCCACCAGCAGAGACGACAGGGCCGCGGGTCAGCCCCAGCATTTT
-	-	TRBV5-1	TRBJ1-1	CASSLGDGFTEAFF	TGCGCCAGCAGCTTGGGTGACGGCTTCACTGAAGCTTTCTTT
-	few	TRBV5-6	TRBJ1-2	CASSLNNYGYTF	TGTGCCAGCAGCTTAAATAACTATGGCTACACCTTC
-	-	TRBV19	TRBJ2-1	CASKHGSYNEQFF	TGTGCCAGTAAACATGGGTCCTACAATGAGCAGTTCTTC
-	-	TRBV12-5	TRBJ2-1	CASSASDNEQFF	TGTGCTAGTTCTGCCAGCGACAATGAGCAGTTCTTC
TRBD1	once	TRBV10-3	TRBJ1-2	CAISEQTGSDGYTF	TGTGCCATCAGTGAGCAGACAGGGTCCGATGGCTACACCTTC
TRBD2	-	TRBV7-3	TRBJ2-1	CASSLVAGGPNEQFF	TGTGCCAGCAGCTTAGTTGCGGGAGGGCCTAATGAGCAGTTCTTC
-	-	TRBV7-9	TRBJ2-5	CASSPSPSSETQYF	TGTGCCAGCAGCCCTTCTCCGTCGTCAGAGACCCAGTACTTC
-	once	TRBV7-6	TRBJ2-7	CASSLGGLGPYEQYF	TGTGCCAGCAGCTTAGGCGGTCTCGGACCCTACGAGCAGTACTTC
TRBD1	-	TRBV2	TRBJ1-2	CASSLTRDSYGYTF	TGTGCCAGCAGTCTAACAAGGGACAGCTATGGCTACACCTTC
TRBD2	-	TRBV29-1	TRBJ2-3	CSAILAGAGHTQYF	TGCAGCGCTATACTAGCGGGCGCCGGTCATACGCAGTATTTT
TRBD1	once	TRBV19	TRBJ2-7	CASMRTGTYEQYF	TGTGCCAGTATGAGGACAGGGACTTACGAGCAGTACTTC
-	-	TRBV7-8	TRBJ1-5	CASSLKAGDLEQPQHF	TGTGCCAGCAGCTTAAAGGCAGGGGACTTAGAACAGCCCCAGCATTTT
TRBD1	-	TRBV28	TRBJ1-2	CASSLTLGQGGYGYTF	TGTGCCAGCAGTTTAACACTGGGACAGGGGGGCTATGGCTACACCTTC
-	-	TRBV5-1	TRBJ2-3	CASSSIQFPYTDTQYF	TGCGCCAGCAGCTCGATTCAGTTCCCTTACACAGATACGCAGTATTTT
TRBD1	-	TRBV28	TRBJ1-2	CASRTQGMGNYGYTF	TGTGCCAGCAGGACACAGGGGATGGGTAACTATGGCTACACCTTC
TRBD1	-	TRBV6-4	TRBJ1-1	CASSPTWTGGGTEAFF	TGTGCCAGCAGCCCCACCTGGACAGGGGGCGGAACTGAAGCTTTCTTT
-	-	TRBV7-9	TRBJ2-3	CASSFGHPPTDTQYF	TGTGCCAGCAGCTTTGGCCACCCTCCCACAGATACGCAGTATTTT
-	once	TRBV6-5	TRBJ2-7	CASSPLRGNYEQYF	TGTGCCAGCAGTCCGCTTCGGGGAAACTACGAGCAGTACTTC
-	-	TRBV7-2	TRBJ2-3	CASSPGGFRNTQYF	TGTGCCAGCAGCCCCGGGGGTTTTAGGAATACGCAGTATTTT
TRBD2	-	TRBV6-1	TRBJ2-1	CASSERLAGVDEQFF	TGTGCCAGCAGTGAACGGCTAGCGGGAGTTGATGAGCAGTTCTTC
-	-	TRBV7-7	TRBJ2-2	CASSRRGVGTGELFF	TGTGCCAGCAGCCGTCGGGGAGTCGGCACCGGGGAGCTGTTTTTT
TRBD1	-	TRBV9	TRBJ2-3	CASSADRGHTDTQYF	TGTGCCAGCAGCGCGGACAGGGGGCACACAGATACGCAGTATTTT
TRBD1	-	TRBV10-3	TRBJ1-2	CAISPTGENGYTF	TGTGCCATCAGTCCCACAGGGGAAAACGGCTACACCTTC
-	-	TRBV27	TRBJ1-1	CASSSDRTNTEAFF	TGTGCCAGCAGTTCCGATAGGACGAACACTGAAGCTTTCTTT
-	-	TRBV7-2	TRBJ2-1	CASSPGTRTYNEQFF	TGTGCCAGCAGCCCCGGGACGAGGACCTACAATGAGCAGTTCTTC
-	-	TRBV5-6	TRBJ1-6	CASSPTGNSPLHF	TGTGCCAGCAGCCCTACTGGGAATTCACCCCTCCACTTT
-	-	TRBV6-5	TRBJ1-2	CASSYPDSYGYTF	TGTGCCAGCAGTTACCCGGACAGCTATGGCTACACCTTC
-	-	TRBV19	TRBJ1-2	CASSIAREGSPLYGYTF	TGTGCCAGTAGTATCGCGCGAGAGGGGTCCCCCCTTTATGGCTACACCTTC
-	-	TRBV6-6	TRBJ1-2	CASSYSQSGYTF	TGTGCCAGCAGTTACTCGCAGTCCGGCTACACCTTC